This TCR beta chain was sequenced in a study of T cell changes during pregnancy in multiple sclerosis. With 0 bases removed from V and 8 bases from J, the gap between germline ends came to 5 bases. The CDR3 is 11 amino acids. CDR1 DFQATT and CDR2 SNEGSKA come from the germline V gene (reference sequence). Generated by immunoSEQ multiplex PCR, the TCRdb table keeps only in-frame clones and is missing some. The sample includes about 99,000 clones, roughly nine tenths of them seen just once. This chain uses TRBV20-1 with TRBJ2-1, with D possibly matching TRBD2 (5 bases). The starting material was peripheral blood, obtained after pregnancy. The TCR was taken from a female donor with multiple sclerosis, enrolled in a pregnancy study. DNA of the CDR3: TGCAGTGCTAGAGAGAGGGATGAGCAGTTCTTC. Its translation is CSARERDEQFF.